This TCR beta chain was captured in a study of shared clonotypes between healthy human individuals. Using immunoSEQ multiplex PCR, the repertoire was profiled, and TCRdb retains in-frame clones only, with some absent. This table holds some 2.4 million clones, roughly 93% found once. V was pared by 4 bases and J by 5 bases, with 11 bases of the junction left unmatched. The CDR3 extends over 16 amino acids. CDR1 and CDR2 from the germline V gene are SGHDT and YYEEEE. Sequencing input: naive CD4+ T cells from PBMCs. Subset noted: CD45RA+ positively selected. The receptor's source is a man aged 18 to 30 in good health. Some clones in this sample may be carry-over from other donors' samples. The chain links TRBV5-6 to TRBJ1-4; 7 bases align to TRBD1. CDR3 coding DNA: TGTGCCAGCAGCCCAGCAGGGGGGGGAGGGAATGAAAAACTGTTTTTT. It codes for CASSPAGGGGNEKLFF.